These 19 T cell receptor beta chains were sequenced from one sample in a study of T-cell reconstitution after alpha-beta-depleted transplantation in children. Preparing the TCRbeta library involved the use of unique molecular identifiers. TCRdb re-called the PCR reads with MiXCR, one entry per CDR3 protein. Among 800,000 to 1,000,000 distinct CDR3 sequences, roughly 29% were seen once, and the ten largest hold approximately 30%. Sequencing used PBMCs, mostly from graft donor cells, obtained 360 days after TCRalphabeta/CD19-depleted stem cell transplant. The receptors shown here come from a boy less than two years old who had a stem cell transplant for SCID, so the T cells may come from the graft donor.

This chain uses TRBV5-1 with TRBJ2-7; D is unresolved. Trimming left V 5 bases short and J 3 bases short, with 9 bases between. Germline CDR1 reads SGHRS; CDR2 reads YFSETQ. This CDR3 contains 12 residues. CDR3 loop: CASSNPDYEQYF. Here the CDR3 DNA reads TGCGCCAGCAGTAATCCTGACTACGAGCAGTACTTC.

The chain carries TRBV25-1 and TRBJ1-1; weak D call: TRBD1 (6 bases). Germline V CDR1 and CDR2: MGHDK, SYGVNS. CDR3 length equals 16 residues. V was trimmed by 0 bases and J by 5 bases, leaving 16 bases between them. The CDR3 region is CASSEYLGARGTEAFF. The CDR3 nucleotides read TGTGCCAGCAGTGAATATCTGGGGGCACGAGGGACTGAAGCTTTCTTT.

This clonotype has only a few counts. The V call is TRBV6-5, the J call TRBJ1-6; D not resolved. V lost 4 bases, J lost 7 bases, and 17 bases lay in between. Germline loops: CDR1 MNHEY, CDR2 SVGAGI. CDR3 length: 16 amino acids. This chain's CDR3 is CASSSISLTANSPLHF. The CDR3 DNA is TGTGCCAGCAGTTCCATCAGTCTTACCGCGAATTCACCCCTCCACTTT.

The chain uses TRBV6-1 and TRBJ1-1; 8 nucleotides match TRBD1. The junction had 10 bases not matched to a gene; V was cut back by 3 bases and J by 1 base. CDR3 length: 17 residues. Germline V CDR1 and CDR2: MNHNS, SASEGT. In DNA, the CDR3 is TGTGCCAGCAGTGACACGCCCGGGACAGGAGGGAACACTGAAGCTTTCTTT. Encoded protein: CASSDTPGTGGNTEAFF.

The chain couples TRBV12-3 or TRBV12-4 to TRBJ2-7; the D is unclear. The V end was cut by 5 bases, the J end by 7 bases, with 18 bases between. CDR3 size: 14 residues. The CDR3: CASSTSFSRMEQYF. Written as DNA, the CDR3 is TGTGCCAGCAGTACTTCCTTTAGTAGAATGGAGCAGTACTTC.

This chain uses TRBV28 with TRBJ2-1; TRBD2 matches 11 bases. After removal of 6 bases from V and 7 bases from J, the junction contained 11 bases not matched to a gene. CDR3 length: 16 amino acids. CDR1 is MDHEN and CDR2 is SYDVKM in the germline V gene. Here the CDR3 DNA reads TGTGCCAGCAGCCCGGGTAGCGGGGGGGCCTGGAATGAGCAGTTCTTC. Its translation: CASSPGSGGAWNEQFF.

The chain is built from TRBV24-1 and TRBJ1-4; 9 positions match TRBD1. The germline CDR1 and CDR2 sequences are KGHDR and SFDVKD. With 2 bases clipped from V and 8 bases from J, the junction kept 8 bases outside the gene matches. The CDR3 has 16 residues. The CDR3 bases are TGTGCCACCAGTGATTCCTCGCGGACAGGGGTCGAAAAACTGTTTTTT. As protein: CATSDSSRTGVEKLFF.

The chain joins TRBV4-3 to TRBJ2-3; maybe TRBD2 (6 bases). Per germline, CDR1 LGHNA and CDR2 YSLEER. V lost 0 bases and J 0 bases, leaving 10 bases between the germline ends. The CDR3 covers 16 residues. The CDR3 sequence: CASSQEPGTSTDTQYF. The CDR3 nucleotides are TGCGCCAGCAGCCAAGAACCGGGGACTAGCACAGATACGCAGTATTTT.

This clonotype has only a few counts. The chain carries TRBV5-6 and TRBJ2-3; D uncertain. Germline V gene data show CDR1 as SGHDT and CDR2 as YYEEEE. The CDR3 has 16 amino acids. Trimming pared 4 bases from V and 2 bases from J, leaving 17 bases between. This chain's CDR3 is CASSASLKTFTDTQYF. CDR3 DNA: TGTGCCAGCAGCGCATCATTAAAGACCTTCACAGATACGCAGTATTTT. The full variable domain, its missing parts supplied by reference TRBV5-6 and TRBJ2-3, is DAGVTQSPTHLIKTRGQQVTLRCSPKSGHDTVSWYQQALGQGPQFIFQYYEEEERQRGNFPDRFSGHQFPNYSSELNVNALLLGDSALYLCASSASLKTFTDTQYFGPGTRLTVL.

V usage is TRBV2 and J usage is TRBJ2-3; D perhaps matches TRBD2 (5 bases). Trimming stripped 5 bases from V and 1 base from J, with 13 bases between. The CDR3 totals 15 residues. Germline loops: CDR1 SNHLY, CDR2 FYNNEI. CDR3 residues: CASSTDGVGTDTQYF. DNA of the CDR3: TGTGCCAGCAGTACCGACGGGGTGGGCACAGATACGCAGTATTTT.

The CDR3 is CASSQYGQGAMGYGYTF. Written as DNA, the CDR3 is TGCGCCAGCAGCCAGTACGGACAGGGGGCCATGGGGTATGGCTACACCTTC. The rearrangement links TRBV4-3 to TRBJ1-2, with 11 positions matching TRBD1. The germline V gene encodes CDR1 LGHNA and CDR2 YSLEER. The J segment lost 5 bases and the V segment lost 3 bases, leaving 11 bases of the junction unmatched. CDR3 length: 17 residues.

This clonotype has just a few counts. This chain uses TRBV20-1 with TRBJ2-1; 8 nucleotides match TRBD1. CDR1 and CDR2 from the germline V gene are DFQATT and SNEGSKA (reference sequence). V lost 1 base to trimming and J lost 7 bases; unmatched junction nucleotides: 9. The CDR3 loop spans 15 amino acids. The CDR3 DNA follows: TGCAGTGCTAGAGGCGGACAGGGATTTTGGAATGAGCAGTTCTTC. It yields the protein CSARGGQGFWNEQFF.

The CDR3 bases are TGCAGTGCTAGAAGAACGGGTCTATACGTTTCCACTGAAGCTTTCTTT. Amino acids: CSARRTGLYVSTEAFF. The chain couples TRBV20-1 to TRBJ1-1; D call uncertain. CDR1 and CDR2 (germline): DFQATT, SNEGSKA (reference sequence). The length of the CDR3 is 16 residues. V was trimmed by 2 bases and J by 4 bases, leaving 20 bases between them.

V and J are TRBV7-2 and TRBJ2-7, with D perhaps matching TRBD1 or TRBD2 (5 bases each). The CDR3 is made up of 16 amino acids. Germline CDR1 and CDR2: SGHTA and FQGNSA. V lost 1 base, J lost 5 bases, and 18 bases lay in between. The CDR3: CASSLGGGRRFHEQYF. In DNA, the CDR3 is TGTGCCAGCAGCTTAGGGGGCGGGCGGCGGTTCCACGAGCAGTACTTC.

This clonotype showed up just a few times. The CDR3 spells CASSLRGQVGDTQYF. The DNA of the CDR3 is TGCGCCAGCAGCTTGCGGGGACAGGTTGGAGATACGCAGTATTTT. This chain connects TRBV5-1 to TRBJ2-3; 8 bases are shared with TRBD1. CDR1 and CDR2 from the germline V gene are SGHRS and YFSETQ. V lost 1 base, J lost 5 bases, and 6 bases stayed unmatched. The CDR3 is 15 amino acids.

Only a few counts were recorded for this clonotype. The chain recombines TRBV15 with TRBJ2-3, with a possible D match to TRBD2 (6 bases). This CDR3 has 14 residues. Looked up from germline, CDR1 is LNHNV and CDR2 is YYDKDF (reference sequence). V was clipped by 0 bases and J by 8 bases, with 12 bases between them. CDR3 residues: CATSRDQGLSTQYF. The CDR3 DNA is TGTGCCACCAGCAGAGACCAAGGACTAAGTACGCAGTATTTT. The complete variable domain, with remaining parts taken from reference TRBV15 and TRBJ2-3, reads DAMVIQNPRYQVTQFGKPVTLSCSQTLNHNVMYWYQQKSSQAPKLLFHYYDKDFNNEADTPDNFQSRRPNTSFCFLDIRSPGLGDTAMYLCATSRDQGLSTQYFGPGTRLTVL.

This clonotype was counted a few times. The chain joins TRBV2 to TRBJ2-1; a possible D gene is TRBD1 (8 bases). The CDR3 is 15 residues long. Trimming took 6 bases from V and 6 from J, leaving 18 bases between them. In germline, CDR1 is SNHLY, CDR2 FYNNEI. The CDR3 sequence: CASSRDRGGVNEQFF. CDR3 in DNA: TGTGCCAGCAGCCGTGACAGGGGAGGGGTCAATGAGCAGTTCTTC. The full variable domain, its missing parts supplied by reference TRBV2 and TRBJ2-1, is EPEVTQTPSHQVTQMGQEVILRCVPISNHLYFYWYRQILGQKVEFLVSFYNNEISEKSEIFDDQFSVERPDGSNFTLKIRSTKLEDSAMYFCASSRDRGGVNEQFFGPGTRLTVL.

The chain joins TRBV27 to TRBJ2-4; TRBD2 might be the D (5 bases). Trimming removed 5 bases from V and 3 bases from J, with 11 bases in between. Per germline, CDR1 MNHEY and CDR2 SMNVEV (reference sequence). This CDR3 is 14 amino acids long. The CDR3 DNA reads as TGTGCCAGCAGTAGGGTTGAGGGCAAAAACATTCAGTACTTC. Translated, it gives CASSRVEGKNIQYF.

This clonotype appeared many times. This chain uses TRBV5-1 with TRBJ2-4; D not resolved. The CDR3 contains 14 residues. V was cut by 0 bases and J by 2 bases, with 6 bases left in between. Per germline, CDR1 SGHRS and CDR2 YFSETQ. The CDR3 is CASSLEGSKNIQYF. The CDR3 bases are TGCGCCAGCAGCTTGGAGGGTTCCAAAAACATTCAGTACTTC.